The source of this TCR beta chain is a study of blood T cells in healthy people across ages. The study, taken as a whole, reports: Naive and antigen-experienced cells could not be conclusively compared, given unsorted PBMCs.

In this sample, this clonotype turned up a few times. The antigen is undetermined. The CDR3 extends over 13 amino acids. The germline V and J ends were trimmed by 2 bases and 5 bases, with 7 bases remaining between them. Looked up from germline, CDR1 is SGHTA and CDR2 is FQGNSA. A sample-barcoded 5' primer and a J-beta primer mix were used in a second PCR of roughly 7 to 12 cycles. Each of the samples gave a minimum of 2.5 million paired-end reads that contained CDR3. MiXCR, run by TCRdb on the 5' RACE reads, gives a single entry per CDR3 protein. The sample yields over a million distinct CDR3 sequences, approximately 40% seen once. Isolated per sample were at least 7 million PBMCs.

This TCR derives from a woman aged 18 to 35 in good health. Sequencing used blood. J is TRBJ2-1 and V is TRBV7-2; D is uncertain. Here the CDR3 DNA reads TGTGCCAGCAGCTTACCGGCCAACAATGAGCAGTTCTTC. Residues: CASSLPANNEQFF.